These 11 T cell receptor beta chains came from one sample sequenced in a study of blood T cell repertoires in COVID-19. Method: immunoSEQ multiplex PCR; TCRdb's copy keeps in-frame clones and lacks some. Found here are about 200,000 clones, around 85% of them singletons; the top ten hold roughly 7.9%. The material sequenced was peripheral blood. The receptors were sampled from a woman at least 80 years old with acute or convalescent COVID-19.

CDR3 sequence: CASSCHRGGHEQYF. CDR3 coding DNA: TGTGCCAGCAGCTGCCACAGGGGCGGGCACGAGCAGTACTTC. The rearrangement links TRBV21-1 to TRBJ2-7; the D call TRBD1 from the table was never checked on the DNA. TRBV21-1 is a known pseudogene. There are 14 residues in the CDR3.

This clone turned up a few times. V is TRBV7-2 and J is TRBJ2-2, with 12 bases aligning to TRBD2. This CDR3 contains 19 residues. V trimming: 1 base; J trimming: 3 bases; junction bases outside the gene matches: 9. Looked up from germline, CDR1 is SGHTA and CDR2 is FQGNSA. CDR3 protein: CASSLEGPGLAGDTGELFF. CDR3 nucleotide sequence: TGTGCCAGCAGCTTAGAGGGCCCGGGACTAGCGGGCGACACCGGGGAGCTGTTTTTT.

This chain links TRBV6-6 with TRBJ2-7; 7 bases are shared with TRBD1. The germline V gene encodes CDR1 MNHNY and CDR2 SVGAGI (reference sequence). The CDR3 consists of 14 residues. J gave up 1 base and V 8 bases, and 8 bases lay outside the gene matches. The CDR3 DNA sequence: TGTGCCAGCTGGGGCGGACAGGTATCCTACGAGCAGTACTTC. It specifies CASWGGQVSYEQYF.

The rearrangement links TRBV9 to TRBJ2-5; 8 bases agree with TRBD2. CDR1 and CDR2 (germline): SGDLS, YYNGEE. The junction had 13 bases not matched to a gene; V was cut back by 4 bases and J by 5 bases. This CDR3 contains 16 residues. The CDR3 coding sequence is TGTGCCAGCAGCTTCTCCTCGGGGGGGGCCAGGGAGACCCAGTACTTC. It specifies CASSFSSGGARETQYF.

The J gene is TRBJ2-3, the V gene TRBV11-3; maybe TRBD2 (6 bases). The CDR3 length is 15 residues. V was trimmed by 5 bases and J by 0 bases, leaving 12 bases between them. Germline CDR1 is SGHNT and CDR2 is YENEEA. This CDR3 reads CASSPGGASTDTQYF. DNA for the CDR3: TGTGCCAGCAGCCCCGGGGGTGCTAGCACAGATACGCAGTATTTT.

The chain couples TRBV25-1 to TRBJ2-5; D is unclear. With 5 bases removed from V and 5 bases from J, the gap between germline ends came to 6 bases. The CDR3 sequence is 11 residues long. The V gene's germline CDR1 is MGHDK and CDR2 SYGVNS. CDR3 in amino acids: CASSLTETQYF. In DNA form, the CDR3 reads TGTGCCAGCAGTCTAACGGAGACCCAGTACTTC. Combining the CDR3 with reference TRBV25-1 and TRBJ2-5 gives the whole variable domain EADIYQTPRYLVIGTGKKITLECSQTMGHDKMYWYQQDPGMELHLIHYSYGVNSTEKGDLSSESTVSRIRTEHFPLTLESARPSHTSQYLCASSLTETQYFGPGTRLLVL.

The chain couples TRBV5-4 to TRBJ1-1; TRBD1 is a possible D gene (6 bases). The V gene's germline CDR1 is SGHNT and CDR2 YYREEE (reference sequence). The CDR3 covers 13 residues. V was shortened by 2 bases and J by 7 bases, with 12 bases between the two germline ends. The CDR3 spells CASSFGTRNEAFF. In DNA form, the CDR3 reads TGTGCCAGCAGCTTCGGGACAAGGAATGAAGCTTTCTTT. The entire variable domain, with the rest obtained from reference TRBV5-4 and TRBJ1-1, is as follows: ETGVTQSPTHLIKTRGQQVTLRCSSQSGHNTVSWYQQALGQGPQFIFQYYREEENGRGNFPPRFSGLQFPNYSSELNVNALELDDSALYLCASSFGTRNEAFFGQGTRLTVV.

The rearrangement links TRBV19 to TRBJ2-4; a weak D match, TRBD1 (6 bases). Germline-derived CDR1 and CDR2 are LNHDA and SQIVND (reference sequence). CDR3 length equals 13 residues. Trimming removed 9 bases at V and 1 base at J, with 10 bases between. As DNA, the CDR3 is TGTGCCAGCCAGGGGTTGGCCAAAAACATTCAGTACTTC. It codes for CASQGLAKNIQYF. The entire variable domain, with the rest obtained from reference TRBV19 and TRBJ2-4, is as follows: DGGITQSPKYLFRKEGQNVTLSCEQNLNHDAMYWYRQDPGQGLRLIYYSQIVNDFQKGDIAEGYSVSREKKESFPLTVTSAQKNPTAFYLCASQGLAKNIQYFGAGTRLSVL.

This chain uses TRBV10-3 with TRBJ1-1; D is undetermined. Germline CDR1 ENHRY, CDR2 SYGVKD. The CDR3 spans 13 residues. V lost 10 bases, J lost 0 bases, and 12 bases lay in between. The CDR3 DNA reads as TGTGCCACAAGGGAGGGCCTGAACACTGAAGCTTTCTTT. Translation gives CATREGLNTEAFF.

V usage is TRBV6-2 or TRBV6-3 and J usage is TRBJ2-1; tentatively, D is TRBD1 (6 bases). The CDR3 loop spans 15 amino acids. V was clipped by 5 bases and J by 8 bases, with 19 bases between them. The germline gives CDR1 MNHEY, CDR2 SVGEGT. Written as DNA, the CDR3 is TGTGCCAGCAGTAAACAGGGAATCGGTAAGGATGAGCAGTTCTTC. Translation gives CASSKQGIGKDEQFF.

The rearrangement links TRBV7-9 to TRBJ1-5, with unresolved D. The CDR3 has 13 amino acids. The V gene lost 5 bases and the J gene lost 5 bases, with 10 bases spanning the gap. Looked up from germline, CDR1 is SEHNR and CDR2 is FQNEAQ (reference sequence). As DNA, the CDR3 is TGTGCCAGCAGCGACGGGCGGGATCAGCCCCAGCATTTT. Protein: CASSDGRDQPQHF. The whole variable domain, filled in from reference TRBV7-9 and TRBJ1-5, reads DTGVSQNPRHKITKRGQNVTFRCDPISEHNRLYWYRQTLGQGPEFLTYFQNEAQLEKSRLLSDRFSAERPKGSFSTLEIQRTEQGDSAMYLCASSDGRDQPQHFGDGTRLSIL.